A selection of T cell receptor beta chains follows, all from one sample in a study of blood T cells in healthy people across ages. From the 5' RACE reads, TCRdb called clonotypes with MiXCR, one entry per CDR3 protein. Among about 1 million distinct CDR3 sequences, under 30% were seen once, and the ten largest hold around 0.7%. The sample was also linked to a second study, of T cells of mothers and their children.

What was sequenced was blood. These receptor sequences come from a girl aged 2 to 9 in good health. The CDR3 runs from the conserved cysteine through the conserved F or W. A D gene is named only where the DNA matches it firmly. Size is omitted from some rows. Given values are once, few, many or a class for expanded clones.

CDR3	DNA	J	D	size	V
CSVILWGAGEAFF	TGCAGCGTTATTTTATGGGGGGCGGGAGAAGCTTTCTTT	TRBJ1-1	.	.	TRBV29-1
CATSRGIEQFF	TGTGCCACCAGCAGAGGAATTGAGCAGTTCTTC	TRBJ2-1	.	.	TRBV15
CASSQGQATEQYF	TGTGCCAGCAGCCAAGGTCAGGCGACCGAGCAGTACTTC	TRBJ2-7	.	few	TRBV14
CASSVLSTGTPPF	TGTGCCAGCAGTGTTCTGAGTACCGGGACACCACCCTTC	TRBJ2-4	.	.	TRBV2
CSVETESYEQYF	TGCAGCGTTGAGACCGAATCCTACGAGCAGTACTTC	TRBJ2-7	.	.	TRBV29-1
CASSSPEGTYNEQFF	TGTGCCAGCAGTTCTCCGGAGGGGACCTACAATGAGCAGTTCTTC	TRBJ2-1	.	.	TRBV25-1
CASSQGTTFRDEQYF	TGTGCCAGCAGCCAAGGGACTACGTTTAGGGACGAGCAGTACTTC	TRBJ2-7	TRBD2	.	TRBV7-8
CASSYYGQGALDTEAFF	TGTGCCAGCAGTTACTACGGACAGGGGGCTCTCGACACTGAAGCTTTCTTT	TRBJ1-1	TRBD1	.	TRBV6-2/TRBV6-3
CASSLEGRLQETQYF	TGCGCCAGCAGCTTGGAGGGACGCCTACAAGAGACCCAGTACTTC	TRBJ2-5	.	few	TRBV5-1
CASSRDSRSYEQYF	TGTGCCAGCAGCAGGGACAGCCGGTCCTACGAGCAGTACTTC	TRBJ2-7	TRBD1	few	TRBV7-9
CSATDRHNSPLHF	TGCAGTGCTACCGACAGGCATAATTCACCCCTCCACTTT	TRBJ1-6	.	few	TRBV20-1
CASSLEPDKFDTIYF	TGCGCCAGCAGCTTGGAGCCAGACAAATTTGACACCATATATTTT	TRBJ1-3	.	.	TRBV5-1
CATSGINNEQFF	TGTGCCACTAGCGGGATCAACAATGAGCAGTTCTTC	TRBJ2-1	TRBD2	few	TRBV7-2
CASSLGVSGNSYEQYF	TGTGCCAGCAGTTTGGGCGTTAGCGGAAACTCCTACGAGCAGTACTTC	TRBJ2-7	.	few	TRBV12-3/TRBV12-4
CASSQGQGGANVLTF	TGTGCCAGCAGCCAAGGCCAGGGAGGGGCCAACGTCCTGACTTTC	TRBJ2-6	.	few	TRBV3-1
CASSSPFERGRQETQYF	TGTGCCAGCAGTTCCCCCTTTGAGCGGGGGAGACAAGAGACCCAGTACTTC	TRBJ2-5	TRBD2	.	TRBV6-5
CASSQDEGTFFDEQFF	TGTGCCAGCAGCCAAGATGAAGGGACATTTTTCGATGAGCAGTTCTTC	TRBJ2-1	.	few	TRBV3-1
CASSPGQGGSTEAFF	TGTGCCAGCAGCCCGGGACAGGGAGGGTCCACTGAAGCTTTCTTT	TRBJ1-1	TRBD1	few	TRBV11-2
CSASLGGTIYF	TGCAGTGCTAGTTTGGGAGGCACCATATATTTT	TRBJ1-3	.	.	TRBV20-1
CSARGLGTDTQYF	TGCAGCGCTAGGGGGTTGGGCACAGATACGCAGTATTTT	TRBJ2-3	.	few	TRBV20-1
CASSHLDRAPEQFF	TGTGCCAGCAGCCATTTAGACAGGGCCCCTGAGCAGTTCTTC	TRBJ2-1	TRBD1	few	TRBV3-1
CSVAPDMNTETFF	TGCAGCGTCGCCCCTGACATGAACACTGAAACTTTCTTT	TRBJ1-1	.	.	TRBV29-1
CSARGGQGNSPLHF	TGCAGTGCTAGAGGTGGTCAGGGCAATTCACCCCTCCACTTT	TRBJ1-6	.	few	TRBV20-1
CSAITLGTYGYTF	TGCAGTGCAATCACCCTCGGGACCTATGGCTACACCTTC	TRBJ1-2	.	.	TRBV20-1
CASSYSMFLGIEAFF	TGTGCCAGCAGTTACTCGATGTTTTTAGGGATTGAAGCTTTCTTT	TRBJ1-1	.	.	TRBV6-6
CASSLGSGTAKSYEQYF	TGCGCCAGCAGCTTGGGGTCCGGGACAGCCAAATCCTACGAGCAGTACTTC	TRBJ2-7	TRBD1	.	TRBV5-1
CSVARGDSITSYNEQFF	TGCAGCGTTGCTAGGGGGGATTCTATTACCTCCTACAATGAGCAGTTCTTC	TRBJ2-1	.	few	TRBV29-1
CSGHRLIGTYAEQFF	TGCAGCGGTCACAGACTGATCGGAACCTACGCTGAGCAGTTCTTC	TRBJ2-1	.	.	TRBV29-1
CASSFEGSKFF	TGTGCCAGCAGTTTCGAGGGTAGTAAGTTCTTC	TRBJ2-5	.	few	TRBV12-3/TRBV12-4
CASSPAPGFQETQYF	TGTGCCAGCAGTCCGGCCCCAGGTTTCCAAGAGACCCAGTACTTC	TRBJ2-5	.	few	TRBV7-9
CASSQEWGGYNEQFF	TGCGCCAGCAGCCAAGAGTGGGGGGGTTACAATGAGCAGTTCTTC	TRBJ2-1	TRBD2	.	TRBV4-1
CASSVLLGQGNNEQYF	TGCGCCAGCAGTGTTCTTTTGGGACAAGGCAACAACGAGCAGTACTTC	TRBJ2-7	.	.	TRBV10-1
CASTGLGTGDEKLFF	TGTGCCAGCACCGGGTTGGGGACAGGGGATGAAAAACTGTTTTTT	TRBJ1-4	TRBD1	few	TRBV7-9
CASSPSTGTHANTEAFF	TGTGCCAGCAGCCCTAGTACAGGGACCCACGCGAACACTGAAGCTTTCTTT	TRBJ1-1	.	few	TRBV7-9
CAGSDIIAGPYEQYF	TGTGCCGGCAGTGACATAATAGCGGGGCCTTACGAGCAGTACTTC	TRBJ2-7	TRBD2	.	TRBV28
CASSLAGTGGGYTF	TGTGCCAGCAGCTTAGCAGGGACAGGCGGAGGCTACACCTTC	TRBJ1-2	TRBD1	.	TRBV7-3
CASSPRDRLLNTEAFF	TGTGCCAGCAGCCCCCGGGACAGGCTCCTGAACACTGAAGCTTTCTTT	TRBJ1-1	TRBD1	.	TRBV7-9
CASSLWTGRNEAFF	TGTGCCAGCAGTTTATGGACAGGGAGGAATGAAGCTTTCTTT	TRBJ1-1	TRBD1	few	TRBV12-3/TRBV12-4
CASSLTGTGSGYTF	TGTGCCAGCAGTTTAACAGGGACAGGGAGCGGCTACACCTTC	TRBJ1-2	TRBD1	.	TRBV28
CSVETTGNGEQYF	TGCAGCGTCGAGACGACAGGGAATGGCGAGCAGTACTTC	TRBJ2-7	TRBD1	.	TRBV29-1
CASSPLGRDEKLFF	TGTGCCAGCTCCCCTCTGGGACGCGATGAAAAACTGTTTTTT	TRBJ1-4	.	few	TRBV4-2
CASSRQLGGDNSPLHF	TGCGCCAGCAGCCGGCAGCTCGGGGGCGATAATTCACCCCTCCACTTT	TRBJ1-6	.	few	TRBV5-1
CASSLEHRGNTEAFF	TGTGCCAGCAGCTTAGAACACAGGGGGAACACTGAAGCTTTCTTT	TRBJ1-1	TRBD1	once	TRBV7-9
CASSGMNEQFF	TGTGCCAGCAGTGGAATGAATGAGCAGTTCTTC	TRBJ2-1	.	.	TRBV6-2/TRBV6-3
CATEGTSSYEQYF	TGCGCCACGGAGGGGACTAGCAGCTACGAGCAGTACTTC	TRBJ2-7	TRBD2	few	TRBV10-2
CASSQLRTSGSGNEQFF	TGCGCCAGCAGCCAATTAAGAACTAGCGGGAGTGGGAATGAGCAGTTCTTC	TRBJ2-1	TRBD2	many	TRBV4-1
CASSLTRGTYEQYF	TGTGCCAGCAGTCTTACGCGGGGTACCTACGAGCAGTACTTC	TRBJ2-7	.	.	TRBV27
CASSPISGIAEQFF	TGTGCCAGCAGCCCTATCTCCGGCATTGCTGAGCAGTTCTTC	TRBJ2-1	.	.	TRBV7-9
CSARDPAGEYNEQFF	TGCAGTGCTAGAGATCCAGCGGGGGAATACAATGAGCAGTTCTTC	TRBJ2-1	TRBD2	few	TRBV20-1
CASSWGPANTEAFF	TGTGCCAGCAGCTGGGGACCGGCAAACACTGAAGCTTTCTTT	TRBJ1-1	.	few	TRBV13
CAISESRGVETQYF	TGTGCCATCAGTGAGTCGCGTGGGGTCGAGACCCAGTACTTC	TRBJ2-5	.	few	TRBV10-3
CASSQRRGTNEKLFF	TGCGCCAGCAGCCAACGGAGGGGAACTAATGAAAAACTGTTTTTT	TRBJ1-4	.	.	TRBV4-3
CASSLLQGLSEKLFF	TGTGCCAGCAGCTTGCTACAGGGGTTGAGTGAAAAACTGTTTTTT	TRBJ1-4	TRBD1	.	TRBV7-8